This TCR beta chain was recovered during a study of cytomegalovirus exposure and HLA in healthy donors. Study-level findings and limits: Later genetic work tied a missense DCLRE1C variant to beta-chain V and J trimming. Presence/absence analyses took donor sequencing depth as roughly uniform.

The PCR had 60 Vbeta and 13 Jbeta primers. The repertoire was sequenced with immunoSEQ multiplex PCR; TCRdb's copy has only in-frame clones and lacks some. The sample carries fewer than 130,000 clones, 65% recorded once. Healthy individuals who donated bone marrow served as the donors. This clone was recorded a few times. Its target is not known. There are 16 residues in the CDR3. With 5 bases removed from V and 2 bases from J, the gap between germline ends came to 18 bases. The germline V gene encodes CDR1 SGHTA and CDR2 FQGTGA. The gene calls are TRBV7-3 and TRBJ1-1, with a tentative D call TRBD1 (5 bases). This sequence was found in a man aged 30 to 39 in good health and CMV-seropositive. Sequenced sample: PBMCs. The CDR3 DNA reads TGTGCCAGCAGCCACGGGGGAGAGGGGTTAAACACTGAAGCTTTCTTT. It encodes CASSHGGEGLNTEAFF.